This TCR beta chain is drawn from a study of vaccination effects on CD4 cells after COVID-19. Looking at the study overall: Post-vaccine samples followed the second dose by a median of 72 days.

Prior to sequencing, the ViraFEST assay stimulated PBMC with viral peptide pools, which expanded the antigen-specific CD4+ T cells. Cultured cells yielded isolated CD4+ T cells after roughly 11 days. Either the mRNA-1273 or the BNT162b2 vaccine was given to participants as two doses. Vaccine recipients, nucleocapsid antibody negative, had no prior SARS-CoV-2 infection. IL-2 medium was substituted for half the medium on days 3 and 7. As regards this clone: The antigen is unknown.

The repertoire was sequenced with immunoSEQ multiplex PCR; TCRdb's copy has only in-frame clones and lacks some. Among under 85,000 clones listed, under 80% were seen once. The CDR3 length is 17 residues. V trimming: 4 bases; J trimming: 4 bases; junction bases outside the gene matches: 14. The germline CDR1 and CDR2 sequences are SGHNT and YYREEE (reference sequence). The chain couples TRBV5-4 to TRBJ2-5; 9 bases are shared with TRBD2. The sequence came from a human donor who received a COVID-19 vaccine. The material was CD4+ T cells from PBMCs cultured with HCoV-OC43 spike peptides, obtained after COVID-19 vaccination. The subset: HCoV-OC43 spike overlapping peptide pool stimulation. For the CDR3, the DNA is TGTGCCAGCAGCCCGCCCGGGGCGGGGGGGCCGGGAGAGACCCAGTACTTC. Translating gives CASSPPGAGGPGETQYF.